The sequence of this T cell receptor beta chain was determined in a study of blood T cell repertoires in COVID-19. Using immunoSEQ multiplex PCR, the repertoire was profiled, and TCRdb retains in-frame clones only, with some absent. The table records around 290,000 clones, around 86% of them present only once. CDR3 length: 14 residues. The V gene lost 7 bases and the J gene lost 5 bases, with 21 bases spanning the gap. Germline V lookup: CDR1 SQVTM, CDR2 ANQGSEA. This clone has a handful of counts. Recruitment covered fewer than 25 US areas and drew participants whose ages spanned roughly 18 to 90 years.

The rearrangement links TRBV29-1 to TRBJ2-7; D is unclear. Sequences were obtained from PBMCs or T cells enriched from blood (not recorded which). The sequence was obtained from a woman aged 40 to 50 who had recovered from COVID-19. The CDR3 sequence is CSAKARRSSDEQYF. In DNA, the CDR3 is TGCAGCGCCAAGGCGCGCCGTAGCTCGGACGAGCAGTACTTC.